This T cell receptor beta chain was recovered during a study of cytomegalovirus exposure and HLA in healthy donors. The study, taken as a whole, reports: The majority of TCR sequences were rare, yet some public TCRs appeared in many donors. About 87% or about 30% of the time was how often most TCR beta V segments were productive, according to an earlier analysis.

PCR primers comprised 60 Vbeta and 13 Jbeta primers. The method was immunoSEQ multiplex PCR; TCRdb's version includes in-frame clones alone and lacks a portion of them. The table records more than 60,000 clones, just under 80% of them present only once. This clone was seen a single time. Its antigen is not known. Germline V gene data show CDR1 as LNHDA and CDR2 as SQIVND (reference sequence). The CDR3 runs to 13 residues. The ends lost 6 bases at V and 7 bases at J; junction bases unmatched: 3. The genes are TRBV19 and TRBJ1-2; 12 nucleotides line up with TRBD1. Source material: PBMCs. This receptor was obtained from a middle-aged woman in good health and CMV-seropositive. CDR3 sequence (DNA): TGTGCCAGTAGGGGACAGGGGGCATTTGGCTACACCTTC. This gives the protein CASRGQGAFGYTF.